Shown below are 32 T cell receptor beta chains from a single sample sequenced in a study of T cell changes during pregnancy in multiple sclerosis. The data were produced by immunoSEQ multiplex PCR, yet TCRdb's version contains in-frame clones alone and is incomplete. This table has about 70,000 clones, 94% appearing once. The source was peripheral blood, collected in the third trimester of pregnancy. These receptors originate from a female donor with multiple sclerosis, enrolled in a pregnancy study.

J is TRBJ2-7 and V is TRBV5-6, with 12 bases that match TRBD1. Germline V gene sequence: CDR1 SGHDT, CDR2 YYEEEE. The CDR3 length is 15 residues. V was clipped by 3 bases and J by 6 bases; unmatched bases: 7. The CDR3 region has the DNA TGTGCCAGCAGCTCGTGGGACAGGGGGCCTATCGAGCAGTACTTC. It codes for CASSSWDRGPIEQYF.

V is TRBV18 and J is TRBJ2-7; D perhaps matches TRBD2 (6 bases). Between the trimmed V and J ends, which lost 0 bases and 5 bases, there was a span of 14 bases. CDR1 and CDR2 (germline): KGHSH, LQKENI. This CDR3 contains 15 residues. The CDR3 DNA reads TGTGCCAGCTCACCACCCGTCGCGGGCGGGGACGAGCAGTACTTC. Translating it yields CASSPPVAGGDEQYF.

This chain joins TRBV19 and TRBJ1-1; D is undetermined. V lost 8 bases and J 6 bases, leaving 19 bases between the germline ends. The CDR3 loop spans 14 amino acids. Germline CDR1 is LNHDA and CDR2 is SQIVND (reference sequence). CDR3 in DNA: TGTGCCAGTCGACTATTAACCGCCAACTCTGAAGCTTTCTTT. Its protein is CASRLLTANSEAFF.

The gene calls are TRBV6-1 and TRBJ2-7, with 10 bases that match TRBD1. The CDR3 is 14 residues long. With V trimmed by 3 bases and J by 3 bases, 2 bases remained unmatched. CDR1 is MNHNS and CDR2 is SASEGT in the germline V gene. The CDR3 DNA reads TGTGCCAGCAGTGAGGGGGACAGGGGCTACGAGCAGTACTTC. It encodes CASSEGDRGYEQYF.

This chain uses TRBV5-8 with TRBJ1-5; TRBD1 is a possible D gene (5 bases). The CDR3 is 16 residues long. Per the germline V gene, CDR1 is SGHTS and CDR2 is YDEGEE. V was shortened by 2 bases and J by 0 bases, with 12 bases between the two germline ends. The CDR3 reads CASSFPTGHSNQPQHF. The CDR3 coding sequence is TGTGCCAGCAGCTTCCCCACAGGTCATAGCAATCAGCCCCAGCATTTT.

DNA for the CDR3: TGTGCCAGCACCCCCCGGGTGGAGGCTGGCTACACCTTC. Protein sequence: CASTPRVEAGYTF. V is TRBV5-4 and J is TRBJ1-2; no clear D gene. Germline-derived CDR1 and CDR2 are SGHNT and YYREEE (reference sequence). V dropped 6 bases and J dropped 7 bases, with 16 bases sitting between them. The CDR3 totals 13 residues.

In nucleotides, the CDR3 is TGTGCCAGCAGCGTGCTCCCCATAGCGGGGGGGTTCACCGGGGAGCTGTTTTTT. As protein: CASSVLPIAGGFTGELFF. The gene calls are TRBV9 and TRBJ2-2; TRBD2 aligns across 11 bases. V gave up 2 bases and J gave up 4 bases; unmatched junction bases: 10. Germline loops: CDR1 SGDLS, CDR2 YYNGEE. The CDR3 covers 18 residues.

This chain connects TRBV5-4 to TRBJ2-5; 7 nucleotides align to TRBD2. Germline V lookup: CDR1 SGHNT, CDR2 YYREEE (reference sequence). The trim removed 4 bases at V and 2 bases at J, leaving 5 bases unmatched. The CDR3 is 14 amino acids. The CDR3 DNA is TGTGCCAGCAGCCTCCGGGGGGTTCAAGAGACCCAGTACTTC. Its translation: CASSLRGVQETQYF. The full variable domain, with the rest looked up from reference TRBV5-4 and TRBJ2-5, is ETGVTQSPTHLIKTRGQQVTLRCSSQSGHNTVSWYQQALGQGPQFIFQYYREEENGRGNFPPRFSGLQFPNYSSELNVNALELDDSALYLCASSLRGVQETQYFGPGTRLLVL.

The V and J genes are TRBV6-5 and TRBJ1-6; D is possibly TRBD1 (5 bases). The ends were cut back, 2 bases at V and 10 bases at J, with 15 bases in the middle. The CDR3 covers 15 residues. Germline values: CDR1 MNHEY, CDR2 SVGAGI. CDR3 amino acids: CASSYGGRVGSPLHF. The CDR3 DNA sequence: TGTGCCAGCAGTTACGGGGGGAGGGTCGGGTCACCCCTCCACTTT.

V usage is TRBV5-6 and J usage is TRBJ2-3; possibly TRBD2 for D (5 bases). CDR1 is SGHDT, CDR2 YYEEEE, per germline. Trimming cost V 1 base and J 6 bases, with 12 bases left between them. This CDR3 comprises 14 residues. CDR3 loop: CASSLYERRDTQYF. DNA for the CDR3: TGTGCCAGCAGCTTGTATGAGCGGAGGGATACGCAGTATTTT.

This chain connects TRBV19 to TRBJ2-7; 7 bases are shared with TRBD1. CDR3 length: 11 amino acids. CDR1 is LNHDA and CDR2 is SQIVND in the germline V gene (reference sequence). Trimming took 8 bases from V and 3 from J; bases not matched to a gene: 1. The CDR3 reads CASRQGYEQYF. Here the CDR3 DNA reads TGTGCCAGTCGACAGGGCTACGAGCAGTACTTC.

The chain combines TRBV7-2 with TRBJ1-2; 7 positions match TRBD1. This CDR3 is built from 16 residues. Germline trimming cut 5 bases from V and 4 bases from J; bases unmatched to any gene: 13. CDR1 is SGHTA and CDR2 is FQGNSA in the germline V gene. CDR3 nucleotides: TGTGCCAGCAGCCCGGGCCGAGACAGGGTGAGCTATGGCTACACCTTC. As protein: CASSPGRDRVSYGYTF.

The chain has TRBV7-9 and TRBJ2-5; D perhaps matches TRBD1 (6 bases). Germline V CDR1 and CDR2: SEHNR, FQNEAQ (reference sequence). V was clipped by 8 bases and J by 5 bases, with 15 bases between them. The CDR3 is made up of 13 amino acids. The CDR3 DNA reads TGTGCCAGCTCAAACAGGGTTGACGAGACCCAGTACTTC. Residues: CASSNRVDETQYF.

The rearrangement links TRBV7-3 to TRBJ1-6; D is unclear. Germline V gene lookup returns CDR1 SGHTA and CDR2 FQGTGA. The CDR3 runs to 15 residues. V was clipped by 5 bases and J by 4 bases, with 12 bases between them. CDR3 sequence reads: CASSPLGFYNSPLHF. CDR3 nucleotides: TGTGCCAGCAGCCCGTTGGGCTTTTATAATTCACCCCTCCACTTT.

V and J are TRBV29-1 and TRBJ1-3; no definite D call. The CDR3 runs to 13 residues. The V end was cut by 3 bases, the J end by 1 base, with 7 bases between. The germline CDR1 and CDR2 sequences are SQVTM and ANQGSEA. DNA of the CDR3: TGCAGCGTTGACGGGATATCTGGAAACACCATATATTTT. This sequence encodes CSVDGISGNTIYF.

This chain connects TRBV5-5 to TRBJ1-6; a possible D gene is TRBD1 (5 bases). CDR1 is SGHKS and CDR2 is YYEKEE in the germline V gene (reference sequence). V gave up 0 bases and J gave up 7 bases, with 8 bases separating them. The CDR3 is 14 amino acids. CDR3 in amino acids: CASSLAGGNSPLHF. The CDR3 region has the DNA TGTGCCAGCAGCTTGGCCGGGGGGAATTCACCCCTCCACTTT.

The CDR3 sequence is CASSLRLRVGNGEKLFF. The CDR3 bases are TGTGCCAGCAGCTTACGGCTGAGGGTTGGGAATGGTGAAAAACTGTTTTTT. The chain uses TRBV13 and TRBJ1-4; D gene unclear. The CDR3 contains 17 residues. Germline V gene data show CDR1 as PRHDT and CDR2 as FYEKMQ (reference sequence). Trimming took 2 bases from V and 7 from J, leaving 20 bases between them.

The chain carries TRBV10-3 and TRBJ2-2, with D perhaps TRBD1 (6 bases). CDR3 length: 18 residues. In germline, CDR1 is ENHRY, CDR2 SYGVKD. The V end lost 4 bases, the J end lost 0 bases, and 18 bases lay between the germline ends. This CDR3 is CAISGRTLGGANTGELFF. CDR3 sequence (DNA): TGTGCCATCAGTGGTAGGACGTTAGGGGGAGCGAACACCGGGGAGCTGTTTTTT.

This clone was detected once. The genes are TRBV5-6 and TRBJ1-5, with a tentative D call TRBD1 (6 bases). The V end was cut by 0 bases, the J end by 7 bases, with 17 bases between. CDR1 is SGHDT and CDR2 is YYEEEE in the germline V gene. The CDR3 length is 16 residues. In nucleotides, the CDR3 is TGTGCCAGCAGCTTGGCCGGAGCAGGGGCTATACAGCCCCAGCATTTT. Translating gives CASSLAGAGAIQPQHF.

The CDR3 loop reads CASSQRQAMLEKLFF. The DNA for the CDR3 is TGTGCCAGCTCACAGAGACAGGCCATGCTCGAAAAACTGTTTTTT. This rearrangement joins TRBV18 to TRBJ1-4, with a possible D match to TRBD1 (6 bases). The CDR3 has 15 amino acids. The ends were cut back, 4 bases at V and 8 bases at J, with 17 bases in the middle. Germline V gives CDR1 KGHSH, CDR2 LQKENI.

The chain is built from TRBV27 and TRBJ1-4; D is unresolved. CDR1 and CDR2 (germline): MNHEY, SMNVEV (reference sequence). This CDR3 spans 14 amino acids. The ends were cut back, 8 bases at V and 0 bases at J, with 10 bases in the middle. The CDR3 spells CASAAEATNEKLFF. In DNA form, the CDR3 reads TGTGCCAGCGCGGCAGAAGCAACTAATGAAAAACTGTTTTTT.

The chain is built from TRBV16 and TRBJ1-5; 11 bases agree with TRBD1. With 4 bases clipped from V and 6 bases from J, the junction kept 5 bases outside the gene matches. The germline V gene encodes CDR1 KGHSY and CDR2 FQNENV. This CDR3 spans 15 amino acids. The CDR3 bases are TGTGCCAGCAGCCGCGGACAGGGGGCTCCTCAGCCCCAGCATTTT. Translated, it gives CASSRGQGAPQPQHF.

CDR3 nucleotide sequence: TGTGCCACCGCCGGGACTGAAGCTTTCTTT. This codes for CATAGTEAFF. The chain combines TRBV7-9 with TRBJ1-1; D gene unclear. In germline, CDR1 is SEHNR, CDR2 FQNEAQ (reference sequence). The V and J ends lost 10 bases and 5 bases respectively, with 8 bases between them. The CDR3 is 10 residues long.

The genes are TRBV19 and TRBJ2-7; the D gene is possibly TRBD1 (6 bases). This CDR3 region has 14 residues. The V end lost 5 bases, the J end lost 3 bases, and 14 bases lay between the germline ends. CDR1 is LNHDA and CDR2 is SQIVND in the germline V gene (reference sequence). The CDR3 loop is CASSETQGIYEQYF. The CDR3 DNA follows: TGTGCCAGTAGTGAGACGCAGGGGATCTACGAGCAGTACTTC.

V is TRBV4-3 and J is TRBJ1-6; 8 nucleotides line up with TRBD1. The V segment lost 0 bases and the J segment 4 bases; nucleotides outside the gene matches: 2. Per the germline V gene, CDR1 is LGHNA and CDR2 is YSLEER. The CDR3 runs 16 residues. CDR3 sequence (DNA): TGCGCCAGCAGCCAAGATGGGACAGGTTATAATTCACCCCTCCACTTT. As protein: CASSQDGTGYNSPLHF.

The chain has TRBV4-2 and TRBJ2-3, with a weak D call TRBD2 (6 bases). Trimming left V 0 bases short and J 5 bases short, with 18 bases between. Germline V gene lookup returns CDR1 LGHNA and CDR2 YNFKEQ. There are 17 residues in the CDR3. The CDR3 nucleotides are TGTGCCAGCAGCCAAGATGGGCTGCGGGGAGGTATAGATACGCAGTATTTT. Residues: CASSQDGLRGGIDTQYF.

This clone has a single count. The CDR3 spells CASSMTGVGAEAFF. CDR3 coding DNA: TGTGCCAGCAGCATGACAGGGGTTGGGGCTGAAGCTTTCTTT. This rearrangement joins TRBV7-9 to TRBJ1-1, with 8 bases lining up with TRBD1. Germline trimming cut 5 bases from V and 6 bases from J; bases unmatched to any gene: 8. CDR1 and CDR2 from the germline V gene are SEHNR and FQNEAQ (reference sequence). The length of the CDR3 is 14 residues.

The CDR3 spells CASSPMLSGGRVSQETQYF. The CDR3 DNA sequence: TGTGCCAGCAGCCCCATGTTGAGCGGGGGCCGCGTTTCCCAAGAGACCCAGTACTTC. The chain couples TRBV4-2 to TRBJ2-5, with 8 nucleotides matching TRBD2. With 4 bases clipped from V and 1 base from J, the junction kept 17 bases outside the gene matches. The CDR3 sequence is 19 residues long. Germline V gene data show CDR1 as LGHNA and CDR2 as YNFKEQ.

V gene TRBV5-4 combines with J gene TRBJ1-2, with 9 bases lining up with TRBD1. Per germline, CDR1 SGHNT and CDR2 YYREEE (reference sequence). V gave up 4 bases and J gave up 5 bases; unmatched junction bases: 6. The length of the CDR3 is 14 residues. CDR3 sequence reads: CASSGGQGPYGYTF. The CDR3 bases are TGTGCCAGCAGCGGGGGACAGGGCCCGTATGGCTACACCTTC.

The chain carries TRBV7-2 and TRBJ1-1; TRBD1 aligns across 8 bases. V lost 5 bases, J lost 4 bases, and 6 bases stayed unmatched. The CDR3 covers 14 residues. Germline values: CDR1 SGHTA, CDR2 FQGNSA. The CDR3 spells CASSPGQGSTEAFF. In DNA form, the CDR3 reads TGTGCCAGCAGCCCAGGACAGGGAAGCACTGAAGCTTTCTTT.

The chain employs TRBV4-1 and TRBJ1-5; 7 bases map to TRBD1. This CDR3 has 16 amino acids. Trimming took 4 bases from V and 1 from J; bases not matched to a gene: 7. Germline V gene sequence: CDR1 MGHRA, CDR2 YSYEKL. This chain's CDR3 is CASSPRDRLSNQPQHF. The CDR3 region has the DNA TGCGCCAGCAGCCCGCGGGACAGACTGAGCAATCAGCCCCAGCATTTT.

The CDR3 loop is CASSGFWLTEAFF. The CDR3 DNA follows: TGCGCCAGCAGTGGTTTTTGGCTGACTGAAGCTTTCTTT. This sequence joins TRBV10-1 and TRBJ1-1; D is unclear. V lost 4 bases, J lost 5 bases, and 11 bases lay in between. Germline V lookup: CDR1 WNHNN, CDR2 SYGVQD (reference sequence). The CDR3 extends over 13 amino acids.